This T cell receptor (beta chain) was documented in a study of radiation and T cells in renal cell carcinoma. Study-level points and caveats: Irradiated tumors held more dominant CDR3 motifs than control tumors. Intratumoral heterogeneity was not captured in these approximately 1 g regions. Top 100 clonotypes averaged roughly 50% in irradiated versus about 43% in nephrectomy-only tumors.

In this sample, this clone turned up once. Its specificity is unknown. Between the trimmed V and J ends, which lost 2 bases and 10 bases, there was a span of 11 bases. Looked up from germline, CDR1 is SNHLY and CDR2 is FYNNEI. This CDR3 is 12 amino acids long. Described treatment: treatment-naive control, cytoreductive nephrectomy. Control tumors came from treatment-naive patients without prior radiation. Profiling relied on immunoSEQ multiplex PCR, and the TCRdb table lists in-frame clones only, not all of them. The sample lists about 9,700 clones, approximately 68% occurring once. The receptor was derived from a man between 60 and 75 years old with renal cell carcinoma. This chain uses TRBV2 with TRBJ1-2, with D hard to call. Sequenced material: tumor tissue, taken from a patient whose treatment was nephrectomy without radiotherapy. CDR3 region: CASSELPGLYTF. Here the CDR3 DNA reads TGTGCCAGCAGTGAACTCCCAGGCCTCTACACCTTC.